A single sample gave rise to the 23 T cell receptor beta chains below, sequenced in a study of T cells in Graves' hyperthyroidism and ophthalmopathy. Using RNA transcripts as the source, TCR beta CDR3 regions were amplified. Initially, a first-round RT-PCR of the TCR CDR3 employed the HTBI primer set. A single record per CDR3 protein comes from TCRdb applying MiXCR to the multiplex PCR reads. The sample has over 350,000 distinct CDR3 sequences; around 15% are singletons. The sequencing input was blood. Every receptor here comes from a young man with Graves' ophthalmopathy.

The table lists this clonotype with a few counts. The V and J genes are TRBV19 and TRBJ1-1; tentatively, D is TRBD1 (6 bases). Germline V gene data show CDR1 as LNHDA and CDR2 as SQIVND (reference sequence). CDR3 length: 13 residues. V was trimmed by 6 bases and J by 10 bases, leaving 18 bases between them. CDR3 in amino acids: CASRRDTPPGAFF. The CDR3 DNA reads as TGTGCCAGTAGGAGGGACACGCCTCCCGGAGCTTTCTTT. Supplemented by reference TRBV19 and TRBJ1-1, the full variable domain reads DGGITQSPKYLFRKEGQNVTLSCEQNLNHDAMYWYRQDPGQGLRLIYYSQIVNDFQKGDIAEGYSVSREKKESFPLTVTSAQKNPTAFYLCASRRDTPPGAFFGQGTRLTVV.

This clonotype was counted ten times or more. V and J are TRBV5-1 and TRBJ2-7, with 7 bases lining up with TRBD1. CDR1 is SGHRS, CDR2 YFSETQ, per germline. CDR3 length equals 15 residues. After removal of 6 bases from V and 1 base from J, the junction contained 10 bases not matched to a gene. CDR3 region: CASNQQGSASYEQYF. The CDR3 bases are TGCGCCAGCAACCAACAGGGGAGTGCTTCCTACGAGCAGTACTTC.

Many counts were recorded for this clonotype. This chain's CDR3 is CAIKGGEETQYF. In nucleotides, the CDR3 is TGTGCCATAAAAGGCGGGGAAGAGACCCAGTACTTC. The V gene is TRBV12-3 or TRBV12-4, the J gene TRBJ2-5; weak D call: TRBD2 (6 bases). There are 12 residues in the CDR3. The V gene lost 10 bases and the J gene lost 3 bases, with 12 bases spanning the gap.

In its sample, this clonotype was seen a few times. The chain combines TRBV7-3 with TRBJ2-5, with a weak D call TRBD2 (5 bases). The germline V gene encodes CDR1 SGHTA and CDR2 FQGTGA. CDR3 length: 15 residues. Trimming cost V 6 bases and J 3 bases, with 17 bases left between them. In DNA, the CDR3 is TGTGCCAGCAGAAAAAGTCCCCAGGAGGAAGAGACCCAGTACTTC. Protein: CASRKSPQEEETQYF.

This clonotype was detected many times. DNA for the CDR3: TGTGCCAGCAGTTGGGGGACAGGCTACGAGCAGTACTTC. This encodes CASSWGTGYEQYF. The V gene is TRBV27, the J gene TRBJ2-7, with 8 bases fitting TRBD1. This CDR3 comprises 13 residues. Germline CDR1 is MNHEY and CDR2 is SMNVEV (reference sequence). V dropped 4 bases and J dropped 3; count of bases not matched to a gene: 2.

This clonotype was observed at least ten times. The V gene is TRBV5-6, the J gene TRBJ1-2; TRBD1 might be the D (5 bases). This CDR3 comprises 16 residues. Trimming left V 2 bases short and J 2 bases short, with 16 bases between. Germline CDR1 is SGHDT and CDR2 is YYEEEE. DNA of the CDR3: TGTGCCAGCAGCTTAGGCCCCGGGACGGCCAACTATGGCTACACCTTC. As protein: CASSLGPGTANYGYTF.

This chain uses TRBV4-2 with TRBJ2-1; D may be TRBD1 (6 bases). Germline lookup yields CDR1 LGHNA and CDR2 YNFKEQ. CDR3 length: 19 amino acids. With 0 bases removed from V and 8 bases from J, the gap between germline ends came to 26 bases. CDR3 sequence: CASSQDRPSGTRWGDEQFF. The CDR3 coding sequence is TGTGCCAGCAGCCAAGATCGACCGTCCGGGACAAGATGGGGCGATGAGCAGTTCTTC.

This clonotype was recorded many times. The chain has TRBV30 and TRBJ1-1; D is uncertain. Trimming stripped 0 bases from V and 1 base from J, with 3 bases between. Germline CDR1 is GTSNPN and CDR2 is SVGIG (reference sequence). CDR3 length equals 12 residues. CDR3 DNA: TGTGCCTGGAGTGTAGGGAACACTGAAGCTTTCTTT. It is translated as CAWSVGNTEAFF. The variable domain in full, with the rest retrieved from reference TRBV30 and TRBJ1-1, is SQTIHQWPATLVQPVGSPLSLECTVEGTSNPNLYWYRQAAGRGLQLLFYSVGIGQISSEVPQNLSASRPQDRQFILSSKKLLLSDSGFYLCAWSVGNTEAFFGQGTRLTVV.

The chain is built from TRBV10-2 and TRBJ2-5; the D gene is possibly TRBD1 (6 bases). Trimming shortened V by 3 bases and J by 1 base, and 12 bases separated the two germline ends. The CDR3 covers 15 residues. In germline, CDR1 is WSHSY, CDR2 SAAADI. CDR3 in amino acids: CASSDQTGLQETQYF. CDR3 coding DNA: TGCGCCAGCAGTGATCAGACAGGACTCCAAGAGACCCAGTACTTC.

This clonotype has only a few counts. The genes are TRBV14 and TRBJ1-4; D uncertain. CDR1 SGHDN and CDR2 FVKESK come from the germline V gene. The germline V and J ends were trimmed by 0 bases and 2 bases, with 10 bases remaining between them. The CDR3 spans 16 residues. The CDR3 is CASSQDALLTNEKLFF. The DNA of the CDR3 is TGTGCCAGCAGCCAAGACGCCCTGCTCACTAATGAAAAACTGTTTTTT. Complete variable domain (other parts from reference TRBV14 and TRBJ1-4): EAGVTQFPSHSVIEKGQTVTLRCDPISGHDNLYWYRRVMGKEIKFLLHFVKESKQDESGMPNNRFLAERTGGTYSTLKVQPAELEDSGVYFCASSQDALLTNEKLFFGSGTQLSVL.

In its sample, this clonotype was seen many times. This sequence joins TRBV11-2 and TRBJ2-7; D uncertain. Trimming stripped 5 bases from V and 2 bases from J, with 13 bases between. CDR1 and CDR2 (germline): SGHAT, FQNNGV. CDR3 length: 14 amino acids. DNA of the CDR3: TGTGCCAGCAGCCCCGGCCACCCAACCTACGAGCAGTACTTC. Protein: CASSPGHPTYEQYF.

This clonotype was seen repeatedly, ten times or more. The genes are TRBV3-1 and TRBJ1-2; D is uncertain. V was trimmed by 2 bases and J by 3 bases, leaving 10 bases between them. From germline, CDR1 is LGHDT and CDR2 YNNKEL (reference sequence). The CDR3 is 14 amino acids. The CDR3 loop is CASSQLGSHYGYTF. The CDR3 DNA sequence: TGTGCCAGCAGCCAACTAGGCAGTCACTATGGCTACACCTTC.

This clonotype has at least ten counts. The genes are TRBV11-2 and TRBJ2-1; D may correspond to TRBD1 or TRBD2 (5 bases each). V was shortened by 4 bases and J by 5 bases, with 18 bases between the two germline ends. This CDR3 is 16 amino acids long. CDR1 and CDR2 (germline): SGHAT, FQNNGV. Here the CDR3 DNA reads TGTGCCAGCAGCTCCCCCGGGACCCAAATCAACAATGAGCAGTTCTTC. Its protein product is CASSSPGTQINNEQFF.

This clonotype was picked up many times. This chain uses TRBV30 with TRBJ1-6; D remains ambiguous. CDR3 length: 12 residues. With 1 base removed from V and 9 bases from J, the gap between germline ends came to 7 bases. The germline V gene encodes CDR1 GTSNPN and CDR2 SVGIG (reference sequence). The DNA for the CDR3 is TGTGCCTGGAGTGCGAATGCTTCACCCCTCCACTTT. The encoded protein is CAWSANASPLHF.

This clonotype was recorded many times. The chain carries TRBV6-1 and TRBJ2-7; TRBD1 matches 9 bases. V shed 5 bases and J 2 bases; nucleotides not matched to a gene: 7. From germline, CDR1 is MNHNS and CDR2 SASEGT. The CDR3 is 15 residues long. In DNA, the CDR3 is TGTGCCAGCAGTAGAGCAGGACAGGGGACCTACGAGCAGTACTTC. This gives the protein CASSRAGQGTYEQYF.

This clonotype was counted at least ten times. The genes are TRBV5-1 and TRBJ2-7; D might be TRBD2 (6 bases). The ends were cut back, 0 bases at V and 4 bases at J, with 17 bases in the middle. The CDR3 length is 16 residues. Germline-derived CDR1 and CDR2 are SGHRS and YFSETQ. This CDR3 reads CASSLAVSGDLYEQYF. The CDR3 nucleotides are TGCGCCAGCAGCTTGGCCGTCTCGGGAGACTTGTACGAGCAGTACTTC.

This chain links TRBV6-2 or TRBV6-3 with TRBJ2-4; 14 bases map to TRBD2. This CDR3 contains 17 residues. CDR1 MNHEY and CDR2 SVGEGT come from the germline V gene. The V and J ends lost 2 bases and 9 bases, in that order; junction bases with no gene match: 9. CDR3 region: CASSYPRLAGGPGIQYF. In DNA, the CDR3 is TGTGCCAGCAGTTACCCCCGACTAGCGGGGGGGCCAGGCATTCAGTACTTC.

This clonotype was recorded at least ten times. This chain links TRBV20-1 with TRBJ2-5, with 9 bases aligning to TRBD2. CDR1 and CDR2 from the germline V gene are DFQATT and SNEGSKA (reference sequence). Trimming at V came to 3 bases and at J to 5 bases, leaving 4 bases not matched to a gene. This CDR3 contains 13 residues. CDR3 sequence reads: CSASGGGEETQYF. CDR3 bases: TGCAGTGCTAGCGGCGGGGGGGAGGAGACCCAGTACTTC.

This clonotype was seen repeatedly, ten times or more. This chain connects TRBV2 to TRBJ2-2, with 9 nucleotides matching TRBD1. CDR1 is SNHLY, CDR2 FYNNEI, per germline. J gave up 10 bases and V 8 bases, and 11 bases lay outside the gene matches. The CDR3 length is 14 residues. CDR3 in amino acids: CASCTGTGPLELFF. The CDR3 nucleotides are TGTGCCAGCTGTACCGGGACAGGGCCTTTGGAGCTGTTTTTT.

This clonotype has a count of ten or more. The chain links TRBV3-1 to TRBJ2-2; tentative D call: TRBD2 (6 bases). Germline CDR1 and CDR2: LGHDT and YNNKEL (reference sequence). V dropped 4 bases and J dropped 9 bases, with 9 bases sitting between them. The CDR3 has 12 residues. For the CDR3, the DNA is TGTGCCAGCAGCCCAGGAGGGCGGGAGCTGTTTTTT. Protein product: CASSPGGRELFF.

In this sample, this clonotype turned up many times. The chain links TRBV6-1 to TRBJ2-1; tentatively, D is TRBD1 (6 bases). CDR1 is MNHNS, CDR2 SASEGT, per germline. The CDR3 is made up of 16 amino acids. The ends were cut back, 5 bases at V and 0 bases at J, with 14 bases in the middle. Here the CDR3 DNA reads TGTGCCAGCAGTACCGGGACATTGAGCTCCTACAATGAGCAGTTCTTC. Translation: CASSTGTLSSYNEQFF.

This clonotype was detected many times. The chain combines TRBV15 with TRBJ1-4, with D hard to call. CDR3 length: 16 residues. From germline, CDR1 is LNHNV and CDR2 YYDKDF (reference sequence). Trimming left V 0 bases short and J 3 bases short, with 11 bases between. CDR3 DNA sequence: TGTGCCACCAGCAGAGATCGGTTTACACCTAATGAAAAACTGTTTTTT. Amino acid sequence: CATSRDRFTPNEKLFF.

This clonotype was observed many times. The chain has TRBV20-1 and TRBJ1-4; D call uncertain. The CDR3 extends over 11 amino acids. The germline gives CDR1 DFQATT, CDR2 SNEGSKA (reference sequence). The V and J ends lost 1 base and 6 bases respectively, with 3 bases between them. In nucleotides, the CDR3 is TGCAGTGCTAGAGGGGATGAAAAACTGTTTTTT. Translating gives CSARGDEKLFF.